These 3 T cell receptor beta chains were all obtained from the same sample, sequenced in a study of molecular identifiers for immune sequencing clone quantification. TCRdb redid the calling of the PCR reads with MiXCR, one entry per CDR3 protein. The sample includes approximately 590,000 distinct CDR3 sequences, about 25% seen only once; the top ten take roughly 0.83%. Sequencing was done on a sample of naive CD8+ T cells from blood, with Jurkat cell RNA spiked in. As to subset: FACS-sorted CD8+CD4-CCR7+CD45RA+ naive T cells. The receptors come from a human donor in good health. Some libraries in this study had Jurkat cell RNA spiked in.

This clonotype was recorded many times. The chain carries TRBV2 and TRBJ1-5, with a possible D match to TRBD1 (6 bases). V lost 5 bases, J lost 4 bases, and 12 bases lay in between. Germline assignment: CDR1 SNHLY and CDR2 FYNNEI. The CDR3 contains 14 residues. The DNA for the CDR3 is TGTGCCAGCAGTAGACCGGGACAAAATCAGCCCCAGCATTTT. Translation gives CASSRPGQNQPQHF.

For this clonotype: A much larger clone differs by one base, so this may be a read error. The rearrangement links TRBV7-6 to TRBJ1-3; D call uncertain. The CDR3 has 15 amino acids. Germline values: CDR1 SGHVS, CDR2 FNYEAQ. Trimming shortened V by 8 bases and J by 0 bases, and 14 bases separated the two germline ends. This CDR3 reads CASGTYSSSGNTIYF. CDR3 bases: TGTGCCAGCGGCACCTACAGCAGCTCTGGAAACACCATATATTTT.

Ten or more counts support this clonotype. The chain joins TRBV6-1 to TRBJ2-3, with D tentatively TRBD1 (6 bases). Trimming cost V 1 base and J 1 base, with 9 bases left between them. The CDR3 loop spans 15 amino acids. CDR1 MNHNS and CDR2 SASEGT come from the germline V gene. The CDR3 sequence: CASSEEGDGTDTQYF. CDR3 nucleotide sequence: TGTGCCAGCAGTGAAGAGGGGGACGGCACAGATACGCAGTATTTT.